This T cell receptor (beta chain) was captured in a study of Ad26.COV2.S vaccination and SARS-CoV-2 variants. The CDR3 totals 12 residues. Germline loops: CDR1 SNHLY, CDR2 FYNNEI. The germline V and J ends were trimmed by 5 bases and 14 bases, with 16 bases remaining between them. The table came from immunoSEQ multiplex PCR; TCRdb's copy has only in-frame clones and leaves some out. This table has more than 150,000 clones, approximately 88% appearing once. Study findings and constraints: Vaccinated individuals (as opposed to placebo recipients) had higher spike-specific TCR breadth. Estimates derived from TCR breadth and depth analyses may have underestimated total T cell responses. Measurement of non-spike TCR breadth gave similar results in vaccine and placebo recipients.

This clone showed up just a few times. Its antigen remains unknown. The chain employs TRBV2 and TRBJ2-1; TRBD2 might be the D (6 bases). Material: peripheral blood, obtained after recovery from COVID-19. The sequence derives from a human donor who had recovered from COVID-19. In DNA form, the CDR3 reads TGTGCCAGCAGTTCAGATCCGGGACTGGAGTTCTTC. Translation gives CASSSDPGLEFF.